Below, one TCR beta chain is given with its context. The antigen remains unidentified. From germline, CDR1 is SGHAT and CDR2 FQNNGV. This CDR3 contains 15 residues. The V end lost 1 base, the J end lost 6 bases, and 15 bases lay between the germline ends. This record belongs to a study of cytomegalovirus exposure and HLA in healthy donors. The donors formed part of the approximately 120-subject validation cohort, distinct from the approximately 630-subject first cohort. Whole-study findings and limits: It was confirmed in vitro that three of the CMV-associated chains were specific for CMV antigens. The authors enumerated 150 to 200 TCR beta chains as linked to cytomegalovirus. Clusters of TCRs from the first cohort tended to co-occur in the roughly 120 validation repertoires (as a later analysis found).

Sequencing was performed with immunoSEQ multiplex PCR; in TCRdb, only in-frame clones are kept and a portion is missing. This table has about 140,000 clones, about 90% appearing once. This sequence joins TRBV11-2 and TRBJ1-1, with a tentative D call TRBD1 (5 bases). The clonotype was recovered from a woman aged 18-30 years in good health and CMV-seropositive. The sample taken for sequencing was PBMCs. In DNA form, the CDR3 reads TGTGCCAGCAGCTTAGGAGGTGGCAGGGCCCCTGAAGCTTTCTTT. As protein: CASSLGGGRAPEAFF.